The clone carrying this T cell receptor (beta chain) showed up many times. As yet, its antigen is unknown. Amplified TCR beta CDR3 regions were obtained using RNA transcripts as template. Second-round multiplex PCR came after a first-round RT-PCR that employed HTBI primers. MiXCR, run by TCRdb on the multiplex PCR reads, gives a single entry per CDR3 protein. The sample consists of roughly 400,000 distinct CDR3 sequences, about 16% of them appearing once. This sample is part of a study of Graves' ophthalmopathy and Graves' hyperthyroidism. Study conclusions and caveats: Among expanded thyroid clonotypes above 0.001 frequency, most also occurred in blood.

Exclusion applied to patients with other autoimmune diseases, uncontrolled infections, pregnancy or lactation. Germline values: CDR1 ENHRY, CDR2 SYGVKD. Trimming removed 5 bases at V and 5 bases at J, with 18 bases between. This CDR3 has 15 residues. The TCR sequence derives from a woman aged 18-29 years with Graves' ophthalmopathy. V usage is TRBV10-3 and J usage is TRBJ1-1; TRBD1 is a possible D gene (6 bases). Sequenced material: peripheral blood. In DNA form, the CDR3 reads TGTGCCATCAGTTCTACCGGGACAATTCGGACTGAAGCTTTCTTT. Translating it yields CAISSTGTIRTEAFF.